This TCR beta chain was captured by sequencing in a study of blood T cell repertoires in COVID-19. As for the study in general: Whether acute or convalescent, the COVID-19 samples came from the United States, Italy and Spain.

Recovered status applied to Cohort 3 donors who had two consecutive negative PCRs. It also applied to those with clearance or with symptom resolution. Deletions cut 4 bases from V and 6 bases from J, with 11 bases between. The germline V gene has CDR1 SGHDT and CDR2 YYEEEE. The CDR3 runs 13 residues. In the authors' workflow: Counts of nucleated cells, estimated from reference gene primer amplification, were obtained. Measured with immunoSEQ multiplex PCR; TCRdb has only the in-frame clones, and not every one. Clonal size and the V and J genes are those of that table, whereas D and trimming came from the DNA. The sample holds more than 300,000 clones, 88% seen once.

This TCR was recovered from a woman aged 18-29 years who had recovered from COVID-19. Sample: PBMCs or T cells enriched from blood (not recorded which). The chain uses TRBV5-6 and TRBJ2-1, with D uncertain. CDR3 DNA: TGTGCCAGCAGCCTCGACACACTCAATGAGCAGTTCTTC. Its protein is CASSLDTLNEQFF.